This entry is about one TCR beta chain. Only in-frame clones appear in the TCRdb table, and some are missing; sequencing was by immunoSEQ multiplex PCR. The sample shows fewer than 110,000 clones, 85% to 95% of them seen only once. This specimen belongs to a study of blood T cell repertoires in COVID-19. V lost 5 bases and J lost 5; bases outside the gene matches: 10. The CDR3 is 16 residues long. The sequenced sample consisted of peripheral blood. This clonotype originated in a woman between 25 and 40 years old with acute or convalescent COVID-19. The J gene is TRBJ2-5, the V gene TRBV6-7; 11 bases are shared with TRBD2. TRBV6-7 is sorted into the ORF group, with uncertain function. The CDR3 nucleotides read TGTGCCAGCAGTCACAGACTAGCGGGGCCCGAGGAGACCCAGTACTTC. Its translation is CASSHRLAGPEETQYF.